Described below is a single TCR beta chain sequence and its context. TCRdb's copy holds only in-frame clones and misses some; the assay was immunoSEQ multiplex PCR. Of roughly 170,000 clones listed, around nine tenths are singletons. Germline V gene lookup returns CDR1 SEHNR and CDR2 FQNEAQ (reference sequence). The CDR3 covers 14 residues. V was clipped by 7 bases and J by 3 bases, with 15 bases between them. The record originates from a study of blood T cell repertoires in COVID-19. Across the whole study: Acute and convalescent COVID-19 samples came from the United States, Italy and Spain. T cells, B-cell-depleted T cells, or PBMCs provided the cDNA or gDNA that served as material.

Sequenced: peripheral blood. The sequence came from a young woman who had recovered from COVID-19. V gene TRBV7-9 combines with J gene TRBJ1-1; D gene ambiguous. CDR3 in amino acids: CASTKTGGYTEAFF. The CDR3 coding sequence is TGTGCCAGCACTAAAACCGGCGGATACACTGAAGCTTTCTTT.